Sequencing of this TCR beta chain was carried out in a study of shared clonotypes between healthy human individuals. Study background: Serving as donors were a couple of women and a few men, whose ages spanned 18 to 49.

This CDR3 comprises 13 residues. The V end lost 7 bases, the J end lost 7 bases, and 14 bases lay between the germline ends. Germline V gene lookup returns CDR1 SNHLY and CDR2 FYNNEI. Profiling relied on immunoSEQ multiplex PCR, and the TCRdb table lists in-frame clones only, not all of them. This table has under 2.5 million clones, approximately 90% appearing once. Sample: naive CD4+ T cells from PBMCs. Subset described: CD45RA+ positively selected. This TCR derives from a young man in good health. Some clones in this sample may be carry-over from other donors' samples. The J gene is TRBJ1-5, the V gene TRBV2; D is ambiguous. The CDR3 DNA reads as TGTGCCAGCACCAAGTCCCGGGTACAGCCCCAGCATTTT. It specifies CASTKSRVQPQHF.